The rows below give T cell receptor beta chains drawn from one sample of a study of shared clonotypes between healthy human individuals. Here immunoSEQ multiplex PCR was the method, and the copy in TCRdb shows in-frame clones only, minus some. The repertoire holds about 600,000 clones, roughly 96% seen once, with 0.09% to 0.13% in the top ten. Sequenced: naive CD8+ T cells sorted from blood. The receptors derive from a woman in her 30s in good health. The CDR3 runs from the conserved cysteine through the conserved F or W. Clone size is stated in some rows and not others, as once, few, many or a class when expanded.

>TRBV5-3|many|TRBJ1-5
CARSLTPVLGHQPQHF
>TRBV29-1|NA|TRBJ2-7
CSVEFMYEQYF
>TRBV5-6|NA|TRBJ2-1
CASSSPTSGSSYNEQFF
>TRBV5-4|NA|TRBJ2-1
CASRDGTFSYNEQFF
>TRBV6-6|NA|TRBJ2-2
CASSYGDNTGGELFF
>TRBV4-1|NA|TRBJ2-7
CASSQESTSGSYEQYF
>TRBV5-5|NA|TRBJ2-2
CASSPEWGTNTGELFF
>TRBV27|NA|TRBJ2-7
CASSFKPLYEQYF
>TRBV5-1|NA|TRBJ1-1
CASSLGAEAFF
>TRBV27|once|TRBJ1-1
CASSLGPMNTEAFF
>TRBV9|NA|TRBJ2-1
CASSVLGGRGNEQFF
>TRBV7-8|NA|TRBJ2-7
CASSRPQSSAYEQYF
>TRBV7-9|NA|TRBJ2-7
CASSSSGLASYEQYF
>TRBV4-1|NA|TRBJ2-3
CASSQDKASGSSDTQYF
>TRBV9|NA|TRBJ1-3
CASTPGVSGNTIYF
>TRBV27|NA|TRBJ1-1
CASSLRQLNTEAFF